Presented here are 30 T cell receptor beta chains from one specimen sequenced in a study of control samples from healthy donors and cancer patients. This table comes from immunoSEQ multiplex PCR, and its TCRdb copy is limited to in-frame clones, with some not included. The top ten clones hold 4.1% of a sample with fewer than 200,000 clones, 85% to 95% of them seen once. The specimen was blood. These receptors originate from a woman aged 55-69 years in good health.

V and J are TRBV9 and TRBJ1-2, with a weak D call TRBD1 (6 bases). Germline V gene sequence: CDR1 SGDLS, CDR2 YYNGEE. V was pared by 2 bases and J by 5 bases, with 13 bases between. The CDR3 consists of 14 residues. The chain's CDR3 is CASSVRDTTYGYTF. The CDR3 region has the DNA TGTGCCAGCAGCGTCCGGGACACTACGTATGGCTACACCTTC.

This clone was seen a single time. The J gene is TRBJ2-2, the V gene TRBV10-3; possibly TRBD2 for D (6 bases). CDR3 length equals 13 residues. The germline gives CDR1 ENHRY, CDR2 SYGVKD. This CDR3 is CAIGRGRGGELFF. DNA for the CDR3: TGTGCAATCGGACGGGGGAGAGGCGGGGAGCTGTTTTTT.

The chain couples TRBV6-2 or TRBV6-3 to TRBJ2-7; no firm D call. The CDR3 runs to 16 residues. The ends were cut back, 5 bases at V and 0 bases at J, with 17 bases in the middle. The germline CDR1 and CDR2 sequences are MNHEY and SVGEGT. CDR3 in DNA: TGTGCCAGCAGTCCCCTGAATCGACAAAGCTCCTACGAGCAGTACTTC. It is translated as CASSPLNRQSSYEQYF.

The V gene is TRBV25-1, the J gene TRBJ1-4; D is undetermined. Germline assignment: CDR1 MGHDK and CDR2 SYGVNS. Trimming shortened V by 3 bases and J by 6 bases, and 11 bases separated the two germline ends. This CDR3 has 14 amino acids. The CDR3 sequence: CASSDSVSDEKLFF. The CDR3 coding sequence is TGTGCCAGCAGTGATTCCGTTTCGGATGAAAAACTGTTTTTT.

The chain is built from TRBV19 and TRBJ2-3; 7 nucleotides line up with TRBD2. From germline, CDR1 is LNHDA and CDR2 SQIVND (reference sequence). V gave up 2 bases and J gave up 0 bases; unmatched junction bases: 2. This CDR3 spans 15 amino acids. The CDR3 is CASSIHGGSTDTQYF. CDR3 nucleotides: TGTGCCAGTAGTATACACGGGGGGAGCACAGATACGCAGTATTTT.

V gene TRBV6-1 combines with J gene TRBJ1-4; maybe TRBD1 (5 bases). The CDR3 spans 15 residues. Trimming left V 2 bases short and J 3 bases short, with 10 bases between. Germline-derived CDR1 and CDR2 are MNHNS and SASEGT. This CDR3 is CASSEQGLANEKLFF. The CDR3 DNA reads TGTGCCAGCAGTGAACAGGGATTGGCTAATGAAAAACTGTTTTTT.

The rearrangement uses TRBV4-1 and TRBJ2-7, with D perhaps matching TRBD2 (6 bases). The CDR3 contains 15 residues. V dropped 0 bases and J dropped 2 bases, with 11 bases sitting between them. Germline-derived CDR1 and CDR2 are MGHRA and YSYEKL. The CDR3 reads CASSQEEGSPYEQYF. DNA for the CDR3: TGCGCCAGCAGCCAAGAGGAGGGGTCCCCCTACGAGCAGTACTTC.

The rearrangement links TRBV11-2 to TRBJ1-1, with D unresolved. This CDR3 has 15 amino acids. Trimming took off 7 bases at V and 1 base at J, with 16 bases between the two ends. CDR1 and CDR2 (germline): SGHAT, FQNNGV. CDR3 residues: CASKLRIGRNTEAFF. In DNA, the CDR3 is TGTGCCAGCAAGCTTAGAATAGGTCGGAACACTGAAGCTTTCTTT.

The chain couples TRBV18 to TRBJ1-6, with D perhaps TRBD1 (5 bases). The CDR3 length is 15 residues. Per the germline V gene, CDR1 is KGHSH and CDR2 is LQKENI. V dropped 1 base and J dropped 8 bases, with 12 bases sitting between them. CDR3 protein: CASSPRSGAHSPLHF. The DNA of the CDR3 is TGTGCCAGCTCACCACGAAGTGGGGCCCATTCACCCCTCCACTTT.

The rearrangement joins TRBV5-6 to TRBJ1-5; TRBD1 matches at 10 bases. The CDR3 sequence is 15 residues long. The trim removed 5 bases at V and 7 bases at J, leaving 9 bases unmatched. Looked up from germline, CDR1 is SGHDT and CDR2 is YYEEEE. CDR3 in DNA: TGTGCCAGCAGTCGGGACAGGGGTGTATTGCAGCCCCAGCATTTT. This translates into CASSRDRGVLQPQHF.

V is TRBV27 and J is TRBJ1-1; tentatively, D is TRBD1 (6 bases). The CDR3 loop spans 15 amino acids. Germline CDR1 and CDR2: MNHEY and SMNVEV (reference sequence). Trimming took 4 bases from V and 5 from J, leaving 17 bases between them. This CDR3 reads CASSSIQGRETEAFF. The CDR3 coding sequence is TGTGCCAGCAGTTCCATACAGGGTAGAGAGACTGAAGCTTTCTTT.

The chain couples TRBV19 to TRBJ1-1, with D perhaps matching TRBD1 (5 bases). Trimming removed 7 bases at V and 3 bases at J, with 18 bases between. Germline CDR1 is LNHDA and CDR2 is SQIVND (reference sequence). The CDR3 covers 15 residues. CDR3 in DNA: TGTGCCAGTATCCCCGGGAGGGGTAGGGACACTGAAGCTTTCTTT. Translated: CASIPGRGRDTEAFF. Full variable domain (missing parts from reference TRBV19 and TRBJ1-1): DGGITQSPKYLFRKEGQNVTLSCEQNLNHDAMYWYRQDPGQGLRLIYYSQIVNDFQKGDIAEGYSVSREKKESFPLTVTSAQKNPTAFYLCASIPGRGRDTEAFFGQGTRLTVV.

There are a few counts of this clone. The chain uses TRBV9 and TRBJ1-3; D remains ambiguous. This CDR3 has 16 amino acids. In germline, CDR1 is SGDLS, CDR2 YYNGEE. V was pared by 3 bases and J by 2 bases, with 15 bases between. CDR3 in DNA: TGTGCCAGCAGCGCGATGCAGTATTCTGCTGGAAACACCATATATTTT. It specifies CASSAMQYSAGNTIYF.

The genes are TRBV18 and TRBJ1-6; a weak D match, TRBD1 (5 bases). Trimming took 3 bases from V and 6 from J, leaving 12 bases between them. CDR3 length equals 15 residues. The germline gives CDR1 KGHSH, CDR2 LQKENI. CDR3 amino acids: CASSPSVTANSPLHF. The CDR3 nucleotides read TGTGCCAGCTCACCTTCCGTGACAGCTAATTCACCCCTCCACTTT.

This chain joins TRBV12-5 and TRBJ1-1; 8 nucleotides align to TRBD1. V lost 2 bases to trimming and J lost 7 bases; unmatched junction nucleotides: 6. Looked up from germline, CDR1 is LGHNT and CDR2 is FRNRAP. There are 14 residues in the CDR3. CDR3 amino acids: CASGLTGGAGEAFF. Here the CDR3 DNA reads TGTGCTAGTGGTTTGACAGGGGGGGCCGGTGAAGCTTTCTTT.

The CDR3 region has the DNA TGTGCCAGTATGAACCGGGCCGCAAGACCGGGGAAGCTGTTTTTT. Protein: CASMNRAARPGKLFF. The chain carries TRBV19 and TRBJ2-2; the D gene is possibly TRBD2 (5 bases). Trimming took off 7 bases at V and 12 bases at J, with 24 bases between the two ends. Germline V CDR1 and CDR2: LNHDA, SQIVND (reference sequence). The CDR3 spans 15 residues.

The chain couples TRBV18 to TRBJ1-4; D is unclear. This CDR3 spans 15 amino acids. Germline loops: CDR1 KGHSH, CDR2 LQKENI. The V end was cut by 3 bases, the J end by 6 bases, with 14 bases between. The CDR3 is CASSPFSGGDEKLFF. CDR3 DNA: TGTGCCAGCTCACCTTTCTCAGGTGGAGATGAAAAACTGTTTTTT.

J is TRBJ2-5 and V is TRBV14; maybe TRBD1 (6 bases). Germline lookup yields CDR1 SGHDN and CDR2 FVKESK. V lost 5 bases, J lost 3 bases, and 16 bases lay in between. The CDR3 loop spans 15 amino acids. This CDR3 reads CASSYLRDTKETQYF. The CDR3 DNA sequence: TGTGCCAGCAGCTACCTCCGGGACACTAAAGAGACCCAGTACTTC.

The rearrangement joins TRBV6-5 to TRBJ1-2, with D maybe TRBD1 (5 bases). In germline, CDR1 is MNHEY, CDR2 SVGAGI. The CDR3 extends over 15 amino acids. Trimming stripped 0 bases from V and 4 bases from J, with 12 bases between. The CDR3 region is CASSYSVGGSYGYTF. For the CDR3, the DNA is TGTGCCAGCAGTTACTCGGTGGGGGGGAGCTATGGCTACACCTTC.

This chain uses TRBV25-1 with TRBJ1-6; no firm D call. This CDR3 has 15 residues. Per germline, CDR1 MGHDK and CDR2 SYGVNS. V lost 3 bases, J lost 1 base, and 7 bases lay in between. CDR3 sequence: CASSETRSYNSPLHF. The CDR3 DNA reads TGTGCCAGCAGTGAGACCAGATCCTATAATTCACCCCTCCACTTT.

The chain joins TRBV7-2 to TRBJ1-1; the D is unclear. This CDR3 spans 16 amino acids. The V and J ends lost 7 bases and 3 bases respectively, with 21 bases between them. Germline V gene data show CDR1 as SGHTA and CDR2 as FQGNSA. CDR3 region: CASNVGMGGEDTEAFF. CDR3 in DNA: TGTGCCAGCAACGTGGGGATGGGAGGCGAGGACACTGAAGCTTTCTTT.

This sequence joins TRBV27 and TRBJ2-1; possible D gene TRBD1, 5 bases. V was trimmed by 3 bases and J by 6 bases, leaving 9 bases between them. CDR1 is MNHEY, CDR2 SMNVEV, per germline (reference sequence). The CDR3 runs 13 residues. CDR3 nucleotides: TGTGCCAGCAGTTTGGGGCACCCCAATGAGCAGTTCTTC. Translation: CASSLGHPNEQFF.

This clone was recorded many times. CDR3 protein: CASSFGVEAFF. As DNA, the CDR3 is TGTGCCAGCAGCTTTGGAGTAGAAGCTTTCTTT. The chain employs TRBV5-4 and TRBJ1-1; D not certain. V was shortened by 2 bases and J by 8 bases, with 7 bases between the two germline ends. The CDR3 totals 11 residues. Germline assignment: CDR1 SGHNT and CDR2 YYREEE (reference sequence).

This CDR3 reads CASSISTGYGANQPQHF. The DNA of the CDR3 is TGTGCCAGTAGTATAAGTACAGGGTACGGGGCGAATCAGCCCCAGCATTTT. The V and J genes are TRBV19 and TRBJ1-5, with D possibly being TRBD1 (6 bases). Trimming shortened V by 2 bases and J by 4 bases, and 18 bases separated the two germline ends. This CDR3 contains 17 residues. CDR1 is LNHDA and CDR2 is SQIVND in the germline V gene (reference sequence).

This clone has a single count. The V gene is TRBV27, the J gene TRBJ1-2, with D possibly matching TRBD1 (5 bases). Germline values: CDR1 MNHEY, CDR2 SMNVEV (reference sequence). This CDR3 has 16 residues. V lost 5 bases, J lost 6 bases, and 22 bases lay in between. CDR3: CASSGQGLQSKHGYTF. Written as DNA, the CDR3 is TGTGCCAGCAGTGGGCAGGGTTTGCAGAGTAAGCATGGCTACACCTTC.

The V and J genes are TRBV4-1 and TRBJ2-3; the match to TRBD2 covers 12 bases. The ends lost 4 bases at V and 2 bases at J; junction bases unmatched: 4. The CDR3 sequence is 16 residues long. Per germline, CDR1 MGHRA and CDR2 YSYEKL. This CDR3 is CASSRRLAGDTDTQYF. For the CDR3, the DNA is TGCGCCAGCAGCCGACGACTAGCGGGGGACACAGATACGCAGTATTTT.

J is TRBJ1-1 and V is TRBV6-2 or TRBV6-3; D remains ambiguous. The germline V gene has CDR1 MNHEY and CDR2 SVGEGT. The V and J ends lost 6 bases and 0 bases respectively, with 11 bases between them. This CDR3 has 14 residues. In nucleotides, the CDR3 is TGTGCCAGCAGCTTACGCCCAATGAACACTGAAGCTTTCTTT. Its protein is CASSLRPMNTEAFF.

This chain joins TRBV5-1 and TRBJ1-3, with D unclear. The germline gives CDR1 SGHRS, CDR2 YFSETQ. V lost 2 bases, J lost 3 bases, and 12 bases lay in between. The CDR3 has 15 amino acids. The CDR3 reads CASSLGGVRGNTIYF. The CDR3 DNA sequence: TGCGCCAGCAGCTTAGGCGGAGTCCGTGGAAACACCATATATTTT.

The chain links TRBV5-6 to TRBJ2-3, with 8 bases fitting TRBD2. Germline V lookup: CDR1 SGHDT, CDR2 YYEEEE. V trimming: 0 bases; J trimming: 4 bases; junction bases outside the gene matches: 1. This CDR3 spans 14 amino acids. The CDR3 DNA sequence: TGTGCCAGCAGCTTGGCACTAGCGGCAGATACGCAGTATTTT. This encodes CASSLALAADTQYF.

This chain joins TRBV7-2 and TRBJ2-2; 8 nucleotides match TRBD2. After removal of 5 bases from V and 1 base from J, the junction contained 6 bases not matched to a gene. The CDR3 is made up of 16 amino acids. CDR1 is SGHTA, CDR2 FQGNSA, per germline. In nucleotides, the CDR3 is TGTGCCAGCAGCCCAGTAGCGGGGATGAACACCGGGGAGCTGTTTTTT. This encodes CASSPVAGMNTGELFF.